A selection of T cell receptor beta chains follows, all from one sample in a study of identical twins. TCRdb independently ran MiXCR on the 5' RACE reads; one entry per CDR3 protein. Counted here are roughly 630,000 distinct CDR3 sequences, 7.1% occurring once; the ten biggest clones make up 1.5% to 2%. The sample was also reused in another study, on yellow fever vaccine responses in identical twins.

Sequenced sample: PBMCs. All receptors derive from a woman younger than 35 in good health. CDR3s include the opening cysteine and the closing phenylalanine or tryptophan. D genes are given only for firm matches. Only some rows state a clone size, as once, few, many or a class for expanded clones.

CATSDSGQGPSPLHF TGTGCCACCAGTGATTCGGGACAGGGGCCGTCACCCCTCCACTTT TRBV24-1 few TRBD1 TRBJ1-6
CASTKWAFPYEQYF TGTGCCAGCACCAAATGGGCCTTCCCCTACGAGCAGTACTTC TRBV12-3/TRBV12-4 few - TRBJ2-7
CASSQEDFNTGELFF TGCGCCAGCAGCCAAGAGGACTTTAACACCGGGGAGCTGTTTTTT TRBV4-1 many - TRBJ2-2
CSARDSRAVATGELFF TGCAGTGCTAGAGATTCAAGGGCGGTAGCAACCGGGGAGCTGTTTTTT TRBV20-1 many - TRBJ2-2
CSARFTGAGNSPLHF TGCAGTGCTCGGTTCACAGGGGCCGGGAATTCACCCCTCCACTTT TRBV20-1 - TRBD1 TRBJ1-6
CSARGQALSENTIYF TGCAGTGCTAGGGGTCAGGCGCTCTCTGAAAACACCATATATTTT TRBV20-1 - - TRBJ1-3
CSVSGTGIAGELFF TGCAGCGTTTCCGGGACAGGGATCGCCGGGGAGCTGTTTTTT TRBV29-1 - TRBD1 TRBJ2-2
CASSLAESGQGKNIQYF TGCGCCAGCAGCTTGGCCGAGTCCGGGCAGGGCAAAAACATTCAGTACTTC TRBV5-1 - - TRBJ2-4
CASSLVEPLHF TGTGCCAGCAGCTTAGTAGAACCCCTCCACTTT TRBV7-9 - - TRBJ1-6
CASSQVGAGESTDTQYF TGCGCCAGCAGCCAAGTCGGAGCGGGGGAGAGCACAGATACGCAGTATTTT TRBV4-1 many TRBD2 TRBJ2-3
CASSFATTNTEAFF TGTGCCAGCAGTTTCGCCACTACGAACACTGAAGCTTTCTTT TRBV12-3/TRBV12-4 - - TRBJ1-1
CASSRGGFLGPNYGYTF TGTGCCAGCAGCCGAGGCGGGTTTTTGGGGCCTAACTATGGCTACACCTTC TRBV14 - - TRBJ1-2
CASSQLATHGAFF TGTGCCAGCAGCCAATTAGCAACTCACGGAGCTTTCTTT TRBV7-9 few - TRBJ1-1
CASSHLTSGGITYNEQFF TGTGCCAGCAGCCACCTGACTAGCGGGGGGATCACCTACAATGAGCAGTTCTTC TRBV3-1 - TRBD2 TRBJ2-1
CASSALAGYEQYF TGTGCCAGCAGTGCTTTGGCAGGCTACGAGCAGTACTTC TRBV12-3/TRBV12-4 many - TRBJ2-7
CASSVGGPPAGTGELFF TGTGCCAGCAGCGTCGGGGGACCCCCGGCTGGCACCGGGGAGCTGTTTTTT TRBV9 - - TRBJ2-2
CASSLGTLHNEQFF TGTGCCAGCAGCCTTGGGACTTTACACAATGAGCAGTTCTTC TRBV3-1 many - TRBJ2-1
CSARMVGARTDTQYF TGCAGTGCTAGAATGGTGGGGGCTCGCACAGATACGCAGTATTTT TRBV20-1 many - TRBJ2-3
CASSLVGRGISYEQYF TGTGCCAGCAGCTTAGTTGGCCGAGGTATTTCCTACGAGCAGTACTTC TRBV7-9 - - TRBJ2-7
CASSLAGYDNEQFF TGTGCCAGCAGCTTAGCCGGATACGACAATGAGCAGTTCTTC TRBV7-3 few - TRBJ2-1
CASSRQDRVGTDTQYF TGTGCCAGCAGTCGCCAAGACAGGGTAGGGACAGATACGCAGTATTTT TRBV27 - TRBD1 TRBJ2-3
CATSGSGNQPQHF TGTGCCACCAGTGGTTCCGGGAATCAGCCCCAGCATTTT TRBV24-1 many - TRBJ1-5
CASSLGDRPGVDEQFF TGCGCCAGCAGCTTGGGTGACAGACCAGGTGTGGATGAGCAGTTCTTC TRBV5-1 - - TRBJ2-1
CASSLTVAYGYTF TGTGCCAGCAGTCTGACAGTTGCCTATGGCTACACCTTC TRBV12-3/TRBV12-4 few - TRBJ1-2
CAISESAGLAGVRTGELFF TGTGCCATCAGTGAGTCGGCGGGACTAGCGGGAGTGAGGACCGGGGAGCTGTTTTTT TRBV10-3 many TRBD2 TRBJ2-2